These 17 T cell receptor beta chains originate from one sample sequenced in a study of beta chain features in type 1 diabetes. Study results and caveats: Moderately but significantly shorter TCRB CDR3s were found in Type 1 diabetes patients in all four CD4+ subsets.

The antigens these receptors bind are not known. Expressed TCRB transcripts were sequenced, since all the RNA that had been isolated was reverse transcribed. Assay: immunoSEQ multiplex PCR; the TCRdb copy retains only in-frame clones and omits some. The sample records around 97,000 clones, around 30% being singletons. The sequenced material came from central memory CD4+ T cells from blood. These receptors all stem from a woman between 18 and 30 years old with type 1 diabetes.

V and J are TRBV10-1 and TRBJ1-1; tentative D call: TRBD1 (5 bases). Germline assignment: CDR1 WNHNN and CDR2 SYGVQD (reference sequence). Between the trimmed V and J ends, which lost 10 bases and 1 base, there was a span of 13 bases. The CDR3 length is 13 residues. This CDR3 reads CATSTEANTEAFF. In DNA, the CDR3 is TGCGCCACCTCGACAGAAGCGAACACTGAAGCTTTCTTT.

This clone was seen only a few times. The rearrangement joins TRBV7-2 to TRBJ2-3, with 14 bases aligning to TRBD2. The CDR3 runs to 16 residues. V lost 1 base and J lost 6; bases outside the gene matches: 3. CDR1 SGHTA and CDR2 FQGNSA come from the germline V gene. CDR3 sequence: CASSLVGLAGADTQYF. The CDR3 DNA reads TGTGCCAGCAGCTTAGTGGGACTAGCGGGAGCCGATACGCAGTATTTT.

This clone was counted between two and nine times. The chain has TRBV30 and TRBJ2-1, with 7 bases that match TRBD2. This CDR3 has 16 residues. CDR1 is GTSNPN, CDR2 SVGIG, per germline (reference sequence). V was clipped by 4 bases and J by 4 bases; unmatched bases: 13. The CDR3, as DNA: TGTGCCTGGACCTCGAGGGAGGGCAATCGGTACAATGAGCAGTTCTTC. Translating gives CAWTSREGNRYNEQFF.

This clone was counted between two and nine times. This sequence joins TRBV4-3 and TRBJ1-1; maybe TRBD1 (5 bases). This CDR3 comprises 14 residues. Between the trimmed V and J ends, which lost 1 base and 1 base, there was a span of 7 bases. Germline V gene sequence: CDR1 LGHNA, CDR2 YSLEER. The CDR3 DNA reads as TGCGCCAGCAGCCAAGTACAGGAGAACACTGAAGCTTTCTTT. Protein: CASSQVQENTEAFF.

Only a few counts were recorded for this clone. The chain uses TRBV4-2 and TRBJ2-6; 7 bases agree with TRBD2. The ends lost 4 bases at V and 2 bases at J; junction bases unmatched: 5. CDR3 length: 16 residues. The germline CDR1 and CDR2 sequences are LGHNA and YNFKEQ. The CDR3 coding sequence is TGTGCCAGCAGCCCCCTGGGGGGGGCTGGGGCCAACGTCCTGACTTTC. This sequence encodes CASSPLGGAGANVLTF.

Written as DNA, the CDR3 is TGTGCCAGCAGTTCGGACAGGGGAGGCCACAATGAGCAGTTCTTC. It translates to CASSSDRGGHNEQFF. The chain has TRBV28 and TRBJ2-1, with 9 bases fitting TRBD1. This CDR3 spans 15 amino acids. CDR1 is MDHEN, CDR2 SYDVKM, per germline. Trimming at V came to 4 bases and at J to 5 bases, leaving 6 bases not matched to a gene.

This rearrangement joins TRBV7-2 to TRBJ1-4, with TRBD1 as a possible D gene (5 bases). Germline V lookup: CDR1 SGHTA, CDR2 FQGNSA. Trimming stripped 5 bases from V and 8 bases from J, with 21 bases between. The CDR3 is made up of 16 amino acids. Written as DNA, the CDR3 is TGTGCCAGCAGCCGAGGGCGGGGGGGAAGTGGAGAAAAACTGTTTTTT. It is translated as CASSRGRGGSGEKLFF.

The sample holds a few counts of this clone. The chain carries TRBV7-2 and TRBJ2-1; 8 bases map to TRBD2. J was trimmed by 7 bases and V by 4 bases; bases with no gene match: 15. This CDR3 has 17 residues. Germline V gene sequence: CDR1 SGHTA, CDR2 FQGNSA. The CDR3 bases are TGTGCCAGCAGCTCGATGCCCGGGACTAGAGAGAGGAATGAGCAGTTCTTC. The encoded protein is CASSSMPGTRERNEQFF.

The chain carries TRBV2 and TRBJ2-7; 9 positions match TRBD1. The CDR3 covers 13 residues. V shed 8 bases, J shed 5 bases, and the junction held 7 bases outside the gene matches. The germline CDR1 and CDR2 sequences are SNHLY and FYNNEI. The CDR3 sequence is CASGGTGSHEQYF. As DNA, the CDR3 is TGTGCCAGCGGAGGGACAGGGTCGCACGAGCAGTACTTC.

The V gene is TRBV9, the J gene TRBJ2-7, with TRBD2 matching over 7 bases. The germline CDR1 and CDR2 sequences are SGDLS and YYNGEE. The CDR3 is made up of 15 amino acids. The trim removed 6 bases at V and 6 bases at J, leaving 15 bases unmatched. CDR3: CASTPTGASGVEQYF. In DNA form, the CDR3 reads TGTGCCAGCACCCCAACTGGGGCTAGCGGCGTCGAGCAGTACTTC.

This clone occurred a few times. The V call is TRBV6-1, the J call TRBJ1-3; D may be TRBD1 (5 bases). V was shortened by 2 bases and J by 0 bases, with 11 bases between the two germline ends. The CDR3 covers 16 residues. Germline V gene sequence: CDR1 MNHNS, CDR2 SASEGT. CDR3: CASSESGDHSGNTIYF. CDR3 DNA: TGTGCCAGCAGTGAATCGGGGGACCACTCTGGAAACACCATATATTTT.

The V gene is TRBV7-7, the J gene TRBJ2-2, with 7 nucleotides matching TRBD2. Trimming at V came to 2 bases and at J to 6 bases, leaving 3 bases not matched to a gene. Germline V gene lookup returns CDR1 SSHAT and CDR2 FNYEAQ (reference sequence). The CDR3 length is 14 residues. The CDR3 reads CASSLQAGSGELFF. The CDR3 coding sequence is TGTGCCAGCAGCTTACAAGCGGGATCCGGGGAGCTGTTTTTT.

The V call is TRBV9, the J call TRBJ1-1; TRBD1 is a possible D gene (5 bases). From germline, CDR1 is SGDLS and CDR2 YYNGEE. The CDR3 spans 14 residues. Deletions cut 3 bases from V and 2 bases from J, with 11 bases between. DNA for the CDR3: TGTGCCAGCAGCGGAAGACAGCGCAACACTGAAGCTTTCTTT. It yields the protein CASSGRQRNTEAFF.

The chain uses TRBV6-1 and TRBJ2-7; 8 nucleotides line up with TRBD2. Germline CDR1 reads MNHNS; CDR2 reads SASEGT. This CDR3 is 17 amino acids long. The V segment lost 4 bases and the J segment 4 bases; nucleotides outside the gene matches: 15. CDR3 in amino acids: CASSGPGVAGSGYEQYF. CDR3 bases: TGTGCCAGCAGTGGACCTGGGGTAGCGGGGAGCGGGTACGAGCAGTACTTC.

CDR3 coding DNA: TGTGCCAGCAGCGCCATTAATAGCGGTAGATACGAGCAGTACGTC. It specifies CASSAINSGRYEQYV. The chain couples TRBV28 to TRBJ2-7; a possible D gene is TRBD2 (6 bases). Trimming pared 6 bases from V and 4 bases from J, leaving 19 bases between. Germline V CDR1 and CDR2: MDHEN, SYDVKM. This CDR3 is 15 amino acids long.

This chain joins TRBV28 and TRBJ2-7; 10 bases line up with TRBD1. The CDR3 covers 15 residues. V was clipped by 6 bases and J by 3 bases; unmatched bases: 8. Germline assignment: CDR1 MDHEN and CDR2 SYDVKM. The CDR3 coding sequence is TGTGCCAGCAGCTCTCCGGGGACAGGGGACTACGAGCAGTACTTC. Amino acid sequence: CASSSPGTGDYEQYF.

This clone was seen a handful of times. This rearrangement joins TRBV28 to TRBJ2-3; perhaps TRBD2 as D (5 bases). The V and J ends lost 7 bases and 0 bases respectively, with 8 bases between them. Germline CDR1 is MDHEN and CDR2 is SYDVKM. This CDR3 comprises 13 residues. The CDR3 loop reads CASMAGSTDTQYF. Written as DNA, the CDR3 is TGTGCCAGCATGGCGGGTAGCACAGATACGCAGTATTTT.